The TCR beta chain described here comes from a study of T cells in Graves' hyperthyroidism and ophthalmopathy. Amplified TCR beta CDR3 regions derived from RNA transcripts. RT-PCR in the first round (using the HTBI primer set) targeted the TCR CDR3. TCRdb called the multiplex PCR reads again in MiXCR, with one record for every CDR3 protein. The repertoire holds about 320,000 distinct CDR3 sequences, 16% seen once, with around a third in the top ten. With regard to this clonotype: The antigen is undetermined.

Graves' hyperthyroidism was deemed stable given no ophthalmopathy progression within 18 months. Among the patients, aged 18 to 65, hyperthyroidism was newly diagnosed and had lasted under 2 months. Patients showing uncontrolled infection, other autoimmune disease, pregnancy or lactation were ineligible. The study's findings and limits: Expanded thyroid clonotypes (above 0.001) were mostly also found in blood.

V dropped 5 bases and J dropped 4 bases, with 9 bases sitting between them. CDR1 is SNHLY, CDR2 FYNNEI, per germline. This CDR3 is 14 amino acids long. This chain links TRBV2 with TRBJ1-6; D perhaps matches TRBD1 (6 bases). This clonotype originated in a man aged 25-45 years with Graves' hyperthyroidism. The sequenced sample consisted of blood. In nucleotides, the CDR3 is TGTGCCAGCAGTACAGGGAGTTATAATTCACCCCTCCACTTT. It encodes CASSTGSYNSPLHF.